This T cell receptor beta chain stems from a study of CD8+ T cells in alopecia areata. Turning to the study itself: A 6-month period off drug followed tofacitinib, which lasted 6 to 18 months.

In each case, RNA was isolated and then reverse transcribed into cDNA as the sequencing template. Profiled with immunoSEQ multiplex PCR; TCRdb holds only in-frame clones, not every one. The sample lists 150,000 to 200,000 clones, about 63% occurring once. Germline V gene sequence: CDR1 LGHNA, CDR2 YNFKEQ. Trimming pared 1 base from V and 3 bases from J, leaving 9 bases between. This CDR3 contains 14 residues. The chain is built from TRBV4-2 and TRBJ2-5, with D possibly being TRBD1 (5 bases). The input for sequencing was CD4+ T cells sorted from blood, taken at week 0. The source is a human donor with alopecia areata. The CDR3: CASSQGDREETQYF. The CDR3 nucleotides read TGTGCCAGCAGCCAAGGCGACAGAGAAGAGACCCAGTACTTC.